The present entry profiles one T cell receptor beta chain with its context. This sample was taken from a study of CD8 T cells in Susac syndrome. From blood CD8+ and CD4+ T cells, TCR beta sequences were generated. Both CD4+ and CD8+ T cells were negatively isolated, and TEMRA cells underwent FACS enrichment. Random hexamers were used to reverse transcribe an amount of roughly 0.45 to 1 ug RNA. TCRdb independently ran MiXCR on the immunoSEQ multiplex PCR reads; one entry per CDR3 protein. The top ten hold around 0.25% of the sample, which has approximately 130,000 distinct CDR3 sequences, around 90% seen once. The sequenced sample consisted of CD8+ T cells from PBMCs. The clonotype was recovered from a human donor with multiple sclerosis.

This chain's CDR3 is CASSELEVGYNEQFF. CDR3 bases: TGTGCCAGCAGCGAACTGGAGGTCGGGTACAATGAGCAGTTCTTC. This chain joins TRBV7-6 and TRBJ2-1; possible D gene TRBD2, 5 bases. Between the trimmed V and J ends, which lost 5 bases and 4 bases, there was a span of 15 bases. CDR1 SGHVS and CDR2 FNYEAQ come from the germline V gene. CDR3 length equals 15 residues.